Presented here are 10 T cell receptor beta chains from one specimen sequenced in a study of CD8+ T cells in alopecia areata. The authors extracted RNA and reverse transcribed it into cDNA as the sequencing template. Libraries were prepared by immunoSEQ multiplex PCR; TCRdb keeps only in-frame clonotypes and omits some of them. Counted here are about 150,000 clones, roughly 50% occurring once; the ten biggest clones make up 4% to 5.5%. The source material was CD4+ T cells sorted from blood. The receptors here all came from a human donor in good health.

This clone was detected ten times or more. The CDR3 coding sequence is TGCGCCAGCAGCTTTACAGTGGCAGGAAACATTCAGTACTTC. As protein: CASSFTVAGNIQYF. This chain uses TRBV5-1 with TRBJ2-4; D call uncertain. V gave up 2 bases and J gave up 6 bases, with 12 bases separating them. Per germline, CDR1 SGHRS and CDR2 YFSETQ. The CDR3 has 14 residues.

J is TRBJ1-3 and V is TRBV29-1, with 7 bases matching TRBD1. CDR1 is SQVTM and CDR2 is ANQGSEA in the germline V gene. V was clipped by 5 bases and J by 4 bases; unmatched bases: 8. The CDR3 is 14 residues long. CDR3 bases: TGCAGCGTTTCGGGACAGCAACTCGGAAACACCATATATTTT. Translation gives CSVSGQQLGNTIYF.

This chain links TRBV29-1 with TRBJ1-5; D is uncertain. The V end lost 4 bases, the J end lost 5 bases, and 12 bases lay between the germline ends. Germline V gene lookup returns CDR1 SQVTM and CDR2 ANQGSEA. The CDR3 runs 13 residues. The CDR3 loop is CSVVIGLDQPQHF. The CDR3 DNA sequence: TGCAGCGTTGTGATCGGACTGGATCAGCCCCAGCATTTT.

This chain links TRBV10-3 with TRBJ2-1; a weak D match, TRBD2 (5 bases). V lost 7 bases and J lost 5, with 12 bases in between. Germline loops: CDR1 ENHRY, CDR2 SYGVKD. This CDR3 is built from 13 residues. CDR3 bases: TGTGCCATCAAGGGTAGCGATCACAATGAGCAGTTCTTC. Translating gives CAIKGSDHNEQFF.

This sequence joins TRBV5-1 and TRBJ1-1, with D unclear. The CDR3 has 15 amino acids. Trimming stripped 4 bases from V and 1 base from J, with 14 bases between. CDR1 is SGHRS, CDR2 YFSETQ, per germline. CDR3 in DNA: TGCGCCAGCAGCCTATTACCGGACGGGAACACTGAAGCTTTCTTT. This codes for CASSLLPDGNTEAFF.

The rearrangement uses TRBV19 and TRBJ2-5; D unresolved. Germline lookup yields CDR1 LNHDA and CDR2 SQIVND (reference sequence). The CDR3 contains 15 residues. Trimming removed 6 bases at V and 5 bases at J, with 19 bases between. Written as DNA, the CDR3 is TGTGCCAGTAGCGACCGGAGCCCTCGTGGGGAGACCCAGTACTTC. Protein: CASSDRSPRGETQYF.

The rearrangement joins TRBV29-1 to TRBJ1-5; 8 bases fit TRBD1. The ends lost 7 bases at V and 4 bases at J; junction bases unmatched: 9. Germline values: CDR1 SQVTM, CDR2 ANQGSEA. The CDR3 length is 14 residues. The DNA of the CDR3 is TGCAGCGCCCAGTCAGGGACAGGAAATCAGCCCCAGCATTTT. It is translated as CSAQSGTGNQPQHF.

CDR3 amino acids: CASSPLAVYNEQFF. CDR3 nucleotide sequence: TGTGCCAGCTCACCACTAGCGGTGTACAATGAGCAGTTCTTC. V usage is TRBV18 and J usage is TRBJ2-1, with D tentatively TRBD2 (6 bases). V lost 1 base, J lost 4 bases, and 8 bases lay in between. Germline V CDR1 and CDR2: KGHSH, LQKENI. This CDR3 is built from 14 residues.

The CDR3 bases are TGTGCCAGCTCACCGGACAGCGATACGCAGTATTTT. Protein: CASSPDSDTQYF. The genes are TRBV18 and TRBJ2-3; D possibly corresponds to TRBD1 (6 bases). V was pared by 3 bases and J by 6 bases, with 7 bases between. There are 12 residues in the CDR3. CDR1 is KGHSH and CDR2 is LQKENI in the germline V gene.

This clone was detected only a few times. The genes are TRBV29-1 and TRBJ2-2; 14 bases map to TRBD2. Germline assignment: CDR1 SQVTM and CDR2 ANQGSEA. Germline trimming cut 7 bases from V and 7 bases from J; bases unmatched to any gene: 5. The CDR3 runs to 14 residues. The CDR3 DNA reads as TGCAGCGGCCGACTAGCGGGAGGGCACGGGGAGCTGTTTTTT. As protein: CSGRLAGGHGELFF.